Each of the 21 T cell receptor beta chains below was sequenced from the same sample in a study of T cells in localized non-small cell lung cancer. Assay: immunoSEQ multiplex PCR; the TCRdb copy retains only in-frame clones and omits some. In the table there are 700 or so clones, about 23% of which are singletons. Sequences were derived from normal lung tissue next to the tumor, sampled before any cancer treatment. Source of these receptors: a woman aged 35-75 years with stage II squamous cell lung carcinoma.

By sample share, this clone is large. V and J are TRBV19 and TRBJ2-5; 12 nucleotides match TRBD2. With V trimmed by 6 bases and J by 4 bases, 6 bases remained unmatched. Germline V lookup: CDR1 LNHDA, CDR2 SQIVND (reference sequence). The CDR3 runs to 15 residues. For the CDR3, the DNA is TGTGCCAGTAGAACCTCGGGACTAGCGGGAGAGACCCAGTACTTC. It codes for CASRTSGLAGETQYF.

This clone ranks as medium-sized. The chain uses TRBV11-3 and TRBJ1-2; 8 nucleotides agree with TRBD1. In germline, CDR1 is SGHNT, CDR2 YENEEA. The V and J ends lost 6 bases and 4 bases, in that order; junction bases with no gene match: 7. This CDR3 is built from 14 residues. The CDR3 DNA reads TGTGCCAGCAGGAAAACAGGGGGATCCTATGGCTACACCTTC. It codes for CASRKTGGSYGYTF.

V is TRBV6-8 and J is TRBJ1-2; 8 nucleotides agree with TRBD1. The V gene end was trimmed by 10 bases and the J gene end by 5 bases; junction bases not matched to a gene: 15. The germline CDR1 and CDR2 sequences are MNHGY and SAAAGT. The CDR3 spans 15 residues. CDR3 protein: CAIRSQGQGEYGYTF. The CDR3 nucleotides read TGTGCCATCAGGAGCCAAGGACAGGGCGAGTATGGCTACACCTTC.

The genes are TRBV6-8 and TRBJ1-1; tentatively, D is TRBD1 (5 bases). Deletions cut 5 bases from V and 0 bases from J, with 10 bases between. From germline, CDR1 is MNHGY and CDR2 SAAAGT. The CDR3 spans 14 residues. Here the CDR3 DNA reads TGTGCCAGCAGTGACAAGGGGATGAACACTGAAGCTTTCTTT. It is translated as CASSDKGMNTEAFF.

Only a few counts were recorded for this clone. The chain is built from TRBV6-1 and TRBJ1-1, with TRBD1 matching 7 bases. The ends lost 0 bases at V and 1 base at J; junction bases unmatched: 2. Germline V CDR1 and CDR2: MNHNS, SASEGT. The CDR3 is 15 amino acids. The CDR3 loop is CASSEAWTGNTEAFF. CDR3 coding DNA: TGTGCCAGCAGTGAAGCCTGGACAGGGAACACTGAAGCTTTCTTT.

This clone was picked up a small number of times. The rearrangement uses TRBV28 and TRBJ1-6, with 9 bases matching TRBD1. V lost 2 bases and J lost 4; bases outside the gene matches: 3. CDR1 is MDHEN and CDR2 is SYDVKM in the germline V gene. This CDR3 region has 16 residues. The chain's CDR3 is CASSLNRGRYNSPLHF. The CDR3 nucleotides read TGTGCCAGCAGTTTAAACAGGGGGCGGTATAATTCACCCCTCCACTTT.

The chain has TRBV11-3 and TRBJ1-1; 9 bases are a match to TRBD1. The CDR3 sequence is 15 residues long. Trimming removed 5 bases from V and 5 bases from J; junction bases left unmatched: 9. Germline values: CDR1 SGHNT, CDR2 YENEEA. CDR3 residues: CASSQIGQGITEAFF. The CDR3 DNA sequence: TGTGCCAGCAGCCAGATTGGACAGGGGATAACTGAAGCTTTCTTT.

The chain joins TRBV28 to TRBJ2-3; possibly TRBD1 for D (5 bases). Germline V gene lookup returns CDR1 MDHEN and CDR2 SYDVKM. There are 14 residues in the CDR3. Between the trimmed V and J ends, which lost 3 bases and 1 base, there was a span of 8 bases. The CDR3: CASSFLQGTDTQYF. CDR3 nucleotides: TGTGCCAGCAGTTTCTTACAGGGCACAGATACGCAGTATTTT.

This clone appeared a few times. This rearrangement joins TRBV6-8 to TRBJ2-1, with 7 nucleotides matching TRBD2. The CDR3 runs 15 residues. From germline, CDR1 is MNHGY and CDR2 SAAAGT. After removal of 6 bases from V and 6 bases from J, the junction contained 11 bases not matched to a gene. The CDR3 DNA reads as TGTGCCAGCAGCCGCCGGGGGGAGTTGTTCAATGAGCAGTTCTTC. Protein sequence: CASSRRGELFNEQFF.

This clone appeared a few times. The chain has TRBV28 and TRBJ2-7; 7 bases match TRBD1. The CDR3 is made up of 14 amino acids. Germline V lookup: CDR1 MDHEN, CDR2 SYDVKM. With V trimmed by 3 bases and J by 1 base, 3 bases remained unmatched. CDR3 coding DNA: TGTGCCAGCAGTTTGACAGGGCGATCCTACGAGCAGTACGTC. It encodes CASSLTGRSYEQYV.

The chain uses TRBV28 and TRBJ2-7; possible D gene TRBD2, 5 bases. The CDR3 totals 13 residues. The germline gives CDR1 MDHEN, CDR2 SYDVKM. Trimming left V 5 bases short and J 2 bases short, with 10 bases between. The CDR3 bases are TGTGCCAGCAGTCCACCCGGGACCTACGAGCAGTACGTC. Translation gives CASSPPGTYEQYV.

This rearrangement joins TRBV5-1 to TRBJ2-7, with D perhaps matching TRBD1 (6 bases). The V end lost 4 bases, the J end lost 3 bases, and 17 bases lay between the germline ends. The CDR3 length is 15 residues. Germline values: CDR1 SGHRS, CDR2 YFSETQ. The CDR3 coding sequence is TGCGCCAGCAGCCAGTCTGACAGGCCGATCTACGAGCAGTACTTC. It is translated as CASSQSDRPIYEQYF.

This chain links TRBV18 with TRBJ1-6; possible D gene TRBD1, 5 bases. The ends were cut back, 5 bases at V and 5 bases at J, with 10 bases in the middle. The CDR3 contains 14 residues. From germline, CDR1 is KGHSH and CDR2 LQKENI. The CDR3 DNA reads TGTGCCAGCTCAGCGACAGCCGATAATTCACCCCTCCACTTT. As protein: CASSATADNSPLHF.

The table lists this clone with a few counts. The V and J genes are TRBV11-3 and TRBJ1-6, with a weak D call TRBD1 (6 bases). Trimming removed 5 bases from V and 8 bases from J, with 13 bases in between. The CDR3 has 14 amino acids. Germline V gene data show CDR1 as SGHNT and CDR2 as YENEEA. CDR3 sequence: CASSLQGSDSPLHF. Written as DNA, the CDR3 is TGTGCCAGCAGCCTTCAGGGGTCAGATTCACCCCTCCACTTT. The complete variable domain, with remaining parts taken from reference TRBV11-3 and TRBJ1-6, reads EAGVVQSPRYKIIEKKQPVAFWCNPISGHNTLYWYLQNLGQGPELLIRYENEEAVDDSQLPKDRFSAERLKGVDSTLKIQPAELGDSAVYLCASSLQGSDSPLHFGNGTRLTVT.

Only a few counts were recorded for this clone. The V and J genes are TRBV6-8 and TRBJ1-3; D is unclear. The V end was cut by 6 bases, the J end by 0 bases, with 9 bases between. This CDR3 region has 14 residues. The germline gives CDR1 MNHGY, CDR2 SAAAGT. The CDR3, as DNA: TGTGCCAGCAGCCACGGAAGCTCTGGAAACACCATATATTTT. Its protein is CASSHGSSGNTIYF.

This clone was seen a few times. The chain uses TRBV18 and TRBJ1-1, with D unresolved. The V and J ends lost 3 bases and 3 bases respectively, with 17 bases between them. Germline V lookup: CDR1 KGHSH, CDR2 LQKENI. This CDR3 contains 16 residues. The CDR3 region is CASSPGGYSLDTEAFF. CDR3 sequence (DNA): TGTGCCAGCTCACCCGGTGGATATAGCCTTGACACTGAAGCTTTCTTT. The full variable domain, rest sourced from reference TRBV18 and TRBJ1-1, is NAGVMQNPRHLVRRRGQEARLRCSPMKGHSHVYWYRQLPEEGLKFMVYLQKENIIDESGMPKERFSAEFPKEGPSILRIQQVVRGDSAAYFCASSPGGYSLDTEAFFGQGTRLTVV.

This clone was counted only a few times. The chain carries TRBV11-3 and TRBJ2-3; D call uncertain. CDR3 size: 15 residues. Germline CDR1 is SGHNT and CDR2 is YENEEA. Trimming removed 0 bases from V and 1 base from J, with 8 bases in between. The CDR3 loop reads CASSLDGTGTDTQYF. In nucleotides, the CDR3 is TGTGCCAGCAGCTTAGATGGTACGGGCACAGATACGCAGTATTTT.

The table lists this clone with a few counts. The gene calls are TRBV28 and TRBJ2-7; no firm D call. The CDR3 consists of 13 residues. The V gene's germline CDR1 is MDHEN and CDR2 SYDVKM. V shed 6 bases and J shed 6 bases, with 15 bases lying between them. The DNA of the CDR3 is TGTGCCAGCAGCCCCCGCCCGAGGCTCGAGCAGTACTTC. Amino acids: CASSPRPRLEQYF.

This clone was counted a few times. V usage is TRBV19 and J usage is TRBJ1-3, with a weak D call TRBD1 (5 bases). The germline V and J ends were trimmed by 7 bases and 0 bases, with 13 bases remaining between them. The CDR3 covers 15 residues. Germline V gene lookup returns CDR1 LNHDA and CDR2 SQIVND (reference sequence). CDR3 loop: CASIPRTHSGNTIYF. The CDR3 nucleotides read TGTGCCAGTATCCCTCGGACACACTCTGGAAACACCATATATTTT.

This clone was seen only a few times. In DNA form, the CDR3 reads TGTGCCAGCACCCTGGGACAGGTCTTAACCTACGAGCAGTACTTC. Translation: CASTLGQVLTYEQYF. The rearrangement uses TRBV11-3 and TRBJ2-7; TRBD1 matches 8 bases. V lost 7 bases and J lost 2; bases outside the gene matches: 10. Germline loops: CDR1 SGHNT, CDR2 YENEEA. The length of the CDR3 is 15 residues.

The J gene is TRBJ1-1, the V gene TRBV6-8; tentatively, D is TRBD1 (5 bases). The CDR3 contains 15 residues. Trimming left V 10 bases short and J 1 base short, with 19 bases between. Germline assignment: CDR1 MNHGY and CDR2 SAAAGT. The CDR3 nucleotides are TGTGCCATCAGCCGTGACAGAACACAGAACACTGAAGCTTTCTTT. It translates to CAISRDRTQNTEAFF.